The rows below give T cell receptor beta chains drawn from one sample of a study of shared clonotypes between healthy human individuals. Profiling relied on immunoSEQ multiplex PCR, and the TCRdb table lists in-frame clones only, not all of them. Of more than 550,000 clones listed, over 55% are singletons. The specimen sequenced was memory CD4+ T cells sorted from blood. The receptors derive from a woman between 25 and 40 years old in good health. Each CDR3 is given with its conserved first and last residue. The order of the fields is clone size, CDR3 length, D gene, V gene, J gene, CDR3 DNA, CDR3 protein. A D gene is named only where the DNA matches it firmly. A row's size may be missing; if present it is once, few, many or a size class.

NA	14	TRBD2	TRBV5-1	TRBJ2-1	TGCGCCAGCAGGATAGGAGCGGGAGAAAATGAGCAGTTCTTC	CASRIGAGENEQFF
NA	14	TRBD1	TRBV5-4	TRBJ1-1	TGTGCCAGCAGCTCAACAGGGGCGAACACTGAAGCTTTCTTT	CASSSTGANTEAFF
NA	13	NA	TRBV7-2	TRBJ2-3	TGTGCCAGCAGCCTAGAGCTAGGGCTTACGCAGTATTTT	CASSLELGLTQYF
NA	17	TRBD1	TRBV5-8	TRBJ1-6	TGTGCCAGCAGCAAAATGACGGGGACAGAAAAACGGCGACCCCTCCACTTT	CASSKMTGTEKRRPLHF
once	14	NA	TRBV6-1	TRBJ2-5	TGTGCCAGCAGTAGCTCCAGGGCCGTGCAGACCCAGTACTTC	CASSSSRAVQTQYF
NA	16	NA	TRBV30	TRBJ2-7	TGTGCCTGGAGTCCGGCCCTGGGGGGCAGCTCCTACGAGCAGTACTTC	CAWSPALGGSSYEQYF
many	14	TRBD1	TRBV5-1	TRBJ2-1	TGCGCCAGCAGCTTGGGACAGGGTGGCAATGAGCAGTTCTTC	CASSLGQGGNEQFF
NA	14	NA	TRBV18	TRBJ1-2	TGTGCCAGCTCACCGGGAACAGTCAGTTATGGCTACACCTTC	CASSPGTVSYGYTF
NA	14	TRBD2	TRBV6-5	TRBJ2-1	TGTGCCAGCAGCCTGGGACTAGCGTTCAATGAGCAGTTCTTC	CASSLGLAFNEQFF
NA	14	TRBD1	TRBV7-9	TRBJ2-7	TGTGCCAGCAGCTTCGAGGGGGCAAGAGACGAGCAGTACTTC	CASSFEGARDEQYF
NA	14	TRBD2	TRBV19	TRBJ2-5	TGTGCCAGTAGTAGCGGGAGGGTGGGGAAGACCCAGTACTTC	CASSSGRVGKTQYF
few	12	NA	TRBV30	TRBJ1-2	TGTGCCTGGAGTGCGGGAGACTGGGGCTACACCTTC	CAWSAGDWGYTF
NA	16	TRBD1	TRBV13	TRBJ1-1	TGTGCCAGCAGCTTAGGCCACGGGACAGGGGGCGCGGGAGCTTTCTTT	CASSLGHGTGGAGAFF
NA	15	TRBD2	TRBV30	TRBJ2-2	TGTGCCTGGACGTGGGGGAGGGTCGGCACCGGGGAGCTGTTTTTT	CAWTWGRVGTGELFF
NA	20	TRBD2	TRBV4-1	TRBJ2-1	TGCGCCAGCAGCCAAGTCTCACACGGTTTTTGGGGGAGGGATCCCAATGAGCAGTTCTTC	CASSQVSHGFWGRDPNEQFF
NA	13	NA	TRBV7-2	TRBJ1-5	TGTGCCAGCAGCTTACAGAGAGATCAGCCCCAGCATTTT	CASSLQRDQPQHF
NA	12	NA	TRBV27	TRBJ2-5	TGTGCCAGCAGTCGAGTAGGGGAGACCCAGTACTTC	CASSRVGETQYF
NA	14	NA	TRBV18	TRBJ2-1	TGTGCCAGCTCACCGGCTATAAGATACAATGAGCAGTTCTTC	CASSPAIRYNEQFF
NA	13	NA	TRBV30	TRBJ2-5	TGTGCCTGGAGTGAGAGGGCTCGGGAGACCCAGTACTTC	CAWSERARETQYF
NA	14	TRBD1	TRBV11-2	TRBJ2-7	TGTGCCAGCAGCAGGGACAGGCAAACCTACGAGCAGTACTTC	CASSRDRQTYEQYF
NA	15	TRBD2	TRBV9	TRBJ2-2	TGTGCCAGCAGCACTAGCGGGGTAAACACCGGGGAGCTGTTTTTT	CASSTSGVNTGELFF
few	13	TRBD2	TRBV6-5	TRBJ2-5	TGTGCCAGCAGACGAGCGGGAGAAGAGACCCAGTACTTC	CASRRAGEETQYF
NA	12	NA	TRBV6-1	TRBJ2-5	TGTGCCGGCGAGGGGATCCAAGAGACCCAGTACTTC	CAGEGIQETQYF
once	15	NA	TRBV2	TRBJ2-3	TGTGCCAGCAGTATACAGGGCGCCAGCACAGATACGCAGTATTTT	CASSIQGASTDTQYF
NA	13	NA	TRBV27	TRBJ1-5	TGTGCCAGCAGTTTCAATACCGTTCAGCCCCAGCATTTT	CASSFNTVQPQHF
NA	14	NA	TRBV6-6	TRBJ2-7	TGTGCCAGCAGCTACGACAGTGAGCGCTACGAGCAGTACTTC	CASSYDSERYEQYF
few	12	NA	TRBV6-1	TRBJ2-7	TGTGCCAGCAGTGAGACATCCTACGAGCAGTACTTC	CASSETSYEQYF
NA	15	NA	TRBV2	TRBJ1-5	TGTGCCAGCAGTTCTCAGGGCGGCAGCAATCAGCCCCAGCATTTT	CASSSQGGSNQPQHF
NA	14	NA	TRBV5-4	TRBJ2-5	TGTGCCAGCAGCTTGGTAGGGGTTGGGGAGACCCAGTACTTC	CASSLVGVGETQYF
NA	13	NA	TRBV5-1	TRBJ2-7	TGCGCCAGCAGCCCTGGGACAACGAACGAGCAGTACTTC	CASSPGTTNEQYF
NA	17	TRBD2	TRBV18	TRBJ2-2	TGTGCCAGCTCACCACCATTTCTAGCGGGAGGCTCGGGGGAGCTGTTTTTT	CASSPPFLAGGSGELFF
NA	13	NA	TRBV18	TRBJ2-1	TGTGCCAGCTCACCACCCGGGGACTCCAAGCAGTTCTTC	CASSPPGDSKQFF
NA	17	TRBD1	TRBV14	TRBJ1-4	TGTGCCAGCAGCCAAGGTTTACGGACAGGGTCGAGCGGAAAACTGTTTTTT	CASSQGLRTGSSGKLFF
NA	16	TRBD2	TRBV11-2	TRBJ2-7	TGTGCCAGCAGCTTAGAGATAGCGGGAGGGGTATACGAGCAGTACTTC	CASSLEIAGGVYEQYF
many	13	TRBD1	TRBV6-6	TRBJ1-2	TGTGCCAGCAGCCCTACAGGGGACTATGGCTACACCTTC	CASSPTGDYGYTF
NA	13	NA	TRBV11-2	TRBJ2-5	TGTGCCAGCAGCCGACTGGGCCAAGAGACCCAGTACTTC	CASSRLGQETQYF
NA	15	NA	TRBV27	TRBJ2-1	TGTGCCAGCAGTTTCGGGGGAGAGGGGAGTGGGAAGCAGTTCTTC	CASSFGGEGSGKQFF
NA	17	TRBD2	TRBV11-2	TRBJ2-2	TGTGCCAGCAGCTTCGGGGTAGCGGGGCCTTTATCCGGGGAGCTGTTTTTT	CASSFGVAGPLSGELFF
few	16	NA	TRBV2	TRBJ1-4	TGTGCCAGCAGTGAAGCCAGAGGTTCCCGACTCGAAAAACTGTTTTTT	CASSEARGSRLEKLFF
NA	15	TRBD2	TRBV7-6	TRBJ2-1	TGTGCCAGCAGCGAAATAGCGGGAGGACCCCTTGAGCAGTTCTTC	CASSEIAGGPLEQFF
NA	15	NA	TRBV5-1	TRBJ1-4	TGCGCCAGCAGCTTGTCCTGGGGGACTAATGAAAAACTGTTTTTT	CASSLSWGTNEKLFF
NA	14	NA	TRBV6-5	TRBJ2-3	TGTGCCAGCAGTTACTCGCGGGACACAGATACGCAGTATTTT	CASSYSRDTDTQYF
NA	11	TRBD1	TRBV5-6	TRBJ1-5	TGTGCCAGCAGCTTGACAGGGGCCCAGCATTTT	CASSLTGAQHF
once	14	NA	TRBV27	TRBJ2-7	TGTGCCAGCAGTTTATCTGGGGTCCCCTACGAGCAGTACTTC	CASSLSGVPYEQYF
NA	16	TRBD1	TRBV5-1	TRBJ2-5	TGCGCCAGCAGGGAAGGGACAGGGCCTTCCTGGACGACCCAGTACTTC	CASREGTGPSWTTQYF
NA	14	TRBD1	TRBV19	TRBJ1-4	TGTGCCAGTAGCACGACAGGGACTAATGAAAAACTGTTTTTT	CASSTTGTNEKLFF
once	17	NA	TRBV4-1	TRBJ1-1	TGCGCCAGCAGCCAAGATGTCGACAGGTCCCACTACACTGAAGCTTTCTTT	CASSQDVDRSHYTEAFF
once	15	TRBD2	TRBV7-2	TRBJ2-7	TGTGCCAGCAGCTTAGGTCTCGCTAGCGGCTACGAGCAGTACTTC	CASSLGLASGYEQYF
NA	15	NA	TRBV5-4	TRBJ2-3	TGTGCCAGCAGCTTGGGGTCGGCAGACACAGATACGCAGTATTTT	CASSLGSADTDTQYF
NA	16	TRBD2	TRBV15	TRBJ2-2	TGTGCCACCAGCAGAGATCACCCGGGGGGGGCCGGGGAGCTGTTTTTT	CATSRDHPGGAGELFF
NA	16	NA	TRBV5-1	TRBJ1-5	TGCGCCAGCAGCTTGTATCGGGGGGCGGAAAATCAGCCCCAGCATTTT	CASSLYRGAENQPQHF
NA	15	TRBD1	TRBV28	TRBJ2-5	TGTGCCAGCAGTCCGGGACAGGGGTTTTCAGAGACCCAGTACTTC	CASSPGQGFSETQYF
NA	15	TRBD2	TRBV11-2	TRBJ2-7	TGTGCCAGCAGCTTAGGGACTAGCGGAGCCTACGAGCAGTACTTC	CASSLGTSGAYEQYF
NA	12	NA	TRBV27	TRBJ2-3	TGTGCCAGCAGGGAGGGACCTTATACGCAGTATTTT	CASREGPYTQYF
once	11	NA	TRBV6-1	TRBJ2-1	TGTGCCAGCAGGGCCTATATTAAGCAGTTCTTC	CASRAYIKQFF